A single sample gave rise to the 6 T cell receptor beta chains below, sequenced in a study of T cells expressing NK-cell markers. TCRdb re-analyzed the 5' RACE reads; it lists each CDR3 protein once, without DNA. The table gives about 390,000 distinct CDR3 sequences; the top ten clones make up around 11% of it. Input material: blood T cells: a sorted CD56 or NKG2C T cell subset, CD4+ or CD8+ T cells, or bulk PBMC T cells (not recorded which). The receptors here all came from a woman between 50 and 59 years old in good health.

The chain carries TRBV5-1 and TRBJ2-4; TCRdb outputs TRBD1, but without DNA this stays unchecked. The CDR3 sequence is 17 residues long. CDR1 is SGHRS and CDR2 is YFSETQ in the germline V gene. The CDR3 spells CASSLGTLGLAKNIQYF.

The chain carries TRBV19 and TRBJ1-1; the TCRdb call, TRBD1, lacks DNA for checking. The germline gives CDR1 LNHDA, CDR2 SQIVND (reference sequence). This CDR3 is 14 amino acids long. CDR3 region: CASRPRQGVTEAFF.

This sequence joins TRBV9 and TRBJ2-2; there is no DNA to check the TCRdb D call of TRBD1. Per the germline V gene, CDR1 is SGDLS and CDR2 is YYNGEE. This CDR3 has 14 amino acids. Here the CDR3 reads CASDRGDSTGELFF.

The chain carries TRBV27 and TRBJ2-3; the D gene TCRdb calls, TRBD1, cannot be checked with no DNA. The germline V gene has CDR1 MNHEY and CDR2 SMNVEV (reference sequence). The CDR3 is 13 amino acids. This CDR3 reads CASRTAGSDTQYF.

The CDR3 loop reads CSVHSGGNTIYF. V and J are TRBV29-1 and TRBJ1-3. Per the germline V gene, CDR1 is SQVTM and CDR2 is ANQGSEA. The CDR3 totals 12 residues.

This chain links TRBV7-9 with TRBJ1-1; TCRdb selects TRBD1, and the lack of DNA leaves this call unchecked. The CDR3 consists of 15 residues. Germline CDR1 SEHNR, CDR2 FQNEAQ (reference sequence). CDR3 protein: CASSQGSQENTEAFF.